One and the same sample provided the 22 T cell receptor beta chains below, sequenced in a study of shared clonotypes between healthy human individuals. The naive CD8 population came from CD45RO-negative cells selected for CCR7, without terminally differentiated effector memory CD45RA+ cells. TCRdb's copy holds only in-frame clones and misses some; the assay was immunoSEQ multiplex PCR. The table shows around 2.1 million clones, with 85% to 95% occurring only once. The sample comprised naive CD8+ T cells from PBMCs. The origin of the receptors is a man between 18 and 29 years old in good health. Some clones in this sample may be carry-over from other donors' samples.

CDR3 nucleotide sequence: TGCGCCAGTGCGCAGGGCTACAATGAGCAGTTCTTC. Its protein product is CASAQGYNEQFF. This sequence joins TRBV10-2 and TRBJ2-1; weak D call: TRBD1 (5 bases). Germline CDR1 WSHSY, CDR2 SAAADI. The V and J ends lost 9 bases and 3 bases respectively, with 9 bases between them. CDR3 length: 12 amino acids.

V usage is TRBV6-1 and J usage is TRBJ2-2; 9 bases are a match to TRBD2. The CDR3 consists of 19 residues. Germline V CDR1 and CDR2: MNHNS, SASEGT. Trimming took 2 bases from V and 2 from J; bases not matched to a gene: 12. The CDR3, as DNA: TGTGCCAGCAGTGAATGGGAGGTAGCGGGAGCAAGAAACACCGGGGAGCTGTTTTTT. It encodes CASSEWEVAGARNTGELFF.

The chain is built from TRBV28 and TRBJ2-7; D is unclear. The ends were cut back, 5 bases at V and 5 bases at J, with 19 bases in the middle. Germline CDR1 reads MDHEN; CDR2 reads SYDVKM. The CDR3 runs 15 residues. Written as DNA, the CDR3 is TGTGCCAGCAGTCCAATCCTAAGGGCTGGGAACGAGCAGTACTTC. The encoded protein is CASSPILRAGNEQYF.

V and J are TRBV7-9 and TRBJ2-1; D is unresolved. Trimming left V 1 base short and J 8 bases short, with 12 bases between. The germline V gene has CDR1 SEHNR and CDR2 FQNEAQ (reference sequence). This CDR3 has 14 residues. The CDR3 loop is CASSLGFGIDEQFF. Here the CDR3 DNA reads TGTGCCAGCAGCTTAGGGTTTGGCATAGATGAGCAGTTCTTC.

This chain uses TRBV28 with TRBJ2-2; D gene unclear. Germline V gene sequence: CDR1 MDHEN, CDR2 SYDVKM. This CDR3 has 16 amino acids. V lost 2 bases to trimming and J lost 2 bases, with 12 bases between them. The CDR3 loop reads CASSLLGLSNTGELFF. The CDR3 DNA is TGTGCCAGCAGTTTACTGGGTCTTTCCAACACCGGGGAGCTGTTTTTT. Complete variable domain (other parts from reference TRBV28 and TRBJ2-2): DVKVTQSSRYLVKRTGEKVFLECVQDMDHENMFWYRQDPGLGLRLIYFSYDVKMKEKGDIPEGYSVSREKKERFSLILESASTNQTSMYLCASSLLGLSNTGELFFGEGSRLTVL.

The rearrangement joins TRBV28 to TRBJ2-3, with D uncertain. The germline gives CDR1 MDHEN, CDR2 SYDVKM. V shed 3 bases and J shed 2 bases, with 6 bases lying between them. This CDR3 comprises 13 residues. The CDR3, as DNA: TGTGCCAGCAGTTTTGTGGTCACAGATACGCAGTATTTT. This sequence encodes CASSFVVTDTQYF.

The V call is TRBV6-5, the J call TRBJ2-7, with no clear D. The germline V gene encodes CDR1 MNHEY and CDR2 SVGAGI. V lost 8 bases, J lost 5 bases, and 19 bases lay in between. The CDR3 loop spans 14 amino acids. CDR3 sequence: CASSMMGTDNEQYF. The CDR3 DNA reads TGTGCCAGCTCTATGATGGGCACCGATAACGAGCAGTACTTC.

The rearrangement links TRBV4-1 to TRBJ2-1, with D perhaps matching TRBD1 (6 bases). V was shortened by 4 bases and J by 4 bases, with 20 bases between the two germline ends. The V gene's germline CDR1 is MGHRA and CDR2 YSYEKL. The CDR3 is 17 residues long. This CDR3 reads CASSLRPGVAPYNEQFF. CDR3 bases: TGCGCCAGCAGCCTCCGCCCAGGGGTGGCCCCTTACAATGAGCAGTTCTTC.

The chain carries TRBV4-1 and TRBJ2-7; D is perhaps TRBD1 (5 bases). Trimming stripped 1 base from V and 5 bases from J, with 9 bases between. From germline, CDR1 is MGHRA and CDR2 YSYEKL. CDR3 length: 13 residues. CDR3 residues: CASSQAGLHEQYF. The CDR3, as DNA: TGCGCCAGCAGCCAAGCAGGGTTGCACGAGCAGTACTTC.

The chain carries TRBV19 and TRBJ2-3, with D maybe TRBD2 (6 bases). The CDR3 consists of 13 residues. V lost 2 bases and J 6 bases, leaving 9 bases between the germline ends. The germline V gene encodes CDR1 LNHDA and CDR2 SQIVND (reference sequence). CDR3 in amino acids: CASSIRGKDTQYF. CDR3 coding DNA: TGTGCCAGTAGTATACGGGGGAAGGATACGCAGTATTTT.

The chain carries TRBV7-8 and TRBJ2-1; possible D gene TRBD1, 8 bases. The V and J ends lost 6 bases and 4 bases respectively, with 19 bases between them. CDR1 is SGHVS and CDR2 is FQNEAQ in the germline V gene. This CDR3 has 16 amino acids. CDR3 in DNA: TGTGCCAGCAGTTTGACTAGCCGACAGGGGTACAATGAGCAGTTCTTC. Translation: CASSLTSRQGYNEQFF.

This clone was detected once. V usage is TRBV6-1 and J usage is TRBJ1-5, with D unclear. Germline CDR1 is MNHNS and CDR2 is SASEGT. This CDR3 has 13 residues. With 6 bases removed from V and 4 bases from J, the gap between germline ends came to 10 bases. DNA for the CDR3: TGTGCCAGCAGAGACTCTAGGAATCAGCCCCAGCATTTT. Translation gives CASRDSRNQPQHF.

The chain is built from TRBV7-9 and TRBJ1-4; TRBD1 might be the D (5 bases). The CDR3 loop spans 15 amino acids. Germline V gene sequence: CDR1 SEHNR, CDR2 FQNEAQ (reference sequence). Trimming removed 5 bases from V and 7 bases from J, with 17 bases in between. The CDR3 bases are TGTGCCAGCAGCGCGCACCGAGGGGAAGGTGAAAAACTGTTTTTT. This gives the protein CASSAHRGEGEKLFF. The whole variable domain, filled in from reference TRBV7-9 and TRBJ1-4, reads DTGVSQNPRHKITKRGQNVTFRCDPISEHNRLYWYRQTLGQGPEFLTYFQNEAQLEKSRLLSDRFSAERPKGSFSTLEIQRTEQGDSAMYLCASSAHRGEGEKLFFGSGTQLSVL.

This chain connects TRBV11-2 to TRBJ2-7, with 8 positions matching TRBD2. Trimming cost V 5 bases and J 4 bases; bases outside gene matches: 7. Germline CDR1 and CDR2: SGHAT and FQNNGV. CDR3 length: 14 amino acids. The CDR3 loop reads CASSTGGAPYEQYF. CDR3 nucleotides: TGTGCCAGCAGCACGGGAGGGGCCCCTTACGAGCAGTACTTC.

This clone has just a few counts. V and J are TRBV28 and TRBJ1-1; the match to TRBD1 covers 7 bases. V shed 2 bases, J shed 7 bases, and the junction held 7 bases outside the gene matches. CDR1 is MDHEN, CDR2 SYDVKM, per germline. This CDR3 spans 14 amino acids. CDR3 sequence: CASSLADRPLEAFF. The CDR3 coding sequence is TGTGCCAGCAGTTTAGCGGACAGGCCCCTTGAAGCTTTCTTT. The full variable domain, completed using reference TRBV28 and TRBJ1-1, is DVKVTQSSRYLVKRTGEKVFLECVQDMDHENMFWYRQDPGLGLRLIYFSYDVKMKEKGDIPEGYSVSREKKERFSLILESASTNQTSMYLCASSLADRPLEAFFGQGTRLTVV.

DNA for the CDR3: TGTGCCAGCAGCTCCCGGACACTAGGGTTAGTGATAGGGCAGTTCTTC. Amino acid sequence: CASSSRTLGLVIGQFF. V gene TRBV11-2 combines with J gene TRBJ2-1; D tentatively fits TRBD1 or TRBD2 (5 bases each). This CDR3 contains 16 residues. Trimming took off 4 bases at V and 12 bases at J, with 25 bases between the two ends. The germline V gene encodes CDR1 SGHAT and CDR2 FQNNGV.

The rearrangement joins TRBV5-6 to TRBJ2-1, with a tentative D call TRBD1 (6 bases). This CDR3 has 16 amino acids. V was pared by 4 bases and J by 5 bases, with 19 bases between. Per the germline V gene, CDR1 is SGHDT and CDR2 is YYEEEE. As DNA, the CDR3 is TGTGCCAGCAGCACCACGAGGACAGTGCTCAACAATGAGCAGTTCTTC. Translated: CASSTTRTVLNNEQFF.

The V gene is TRBV18, the J gene TRBJ1-1; TRBD1 matches 10 bases. CDR3 length: 16 amino acids. V trimming: 3 bases; J trimming: 0 bases; junction bases outside the gene matches: 4. Germline assignment: CDR1 KGHSH and CDR2 LQKENI. This chain's CDR3 is CASSPGQGLMNTEAFF. The CDR3 bases are TGTGCCAGCTCACCGGGACAGGGGTTGATGAACACTGAAGCTTTCTTT.

This clone has only one observation. The chain combines TRBV10-3 with TRBJ2-7; TRBD1 matches 12 bases. V was pared by 4 bases and J by 4 bases, with 14 bases of the junction left unmatched. Germline V CDR1 and CDR2: ENHRY, SYGVKD. The CDR3 is made up of 18 amino acids. As DNA, the CDR3 is TGTGCCATCAGTGTGTTGTCCCGGGACAGGGGGCGAGGGTACGAGCAGTACTTC. Protein: CAISVLSRDRGRGYEQYF.

This clone appeared a single time. This rearrangement joins TRBV5-8 to TRBJ1-5, with D unclear. The V end lost 3 bases, the J end lost 2 bases, and 15 bases lay between the germline ends. CDR1 is SGHTS and CDR2 is YDEGEE in the germline V gene. The CDR3 length is 16 residues. The CDR3 DNA is TGTGCCAGCAGCTGGGGAGTGGGAGTGGGCAATCAGCCCCAGCATTTT. Protein: CASSWGVGVGNQPQHF.

This clone was counted between two and nine times. The V and J genes are TRBV10-1 and TRBJ1-1; D is perhaps TRBD1 (6 bases). V lost 7 bases and J lost 4, with 10 bases in between. From germline, CDR1 is WNHNN and CDR2 SYGVQD (reference sequence). The CDR3 loop spans 12 amino acids. CDR3 amino acids: CASMRGATEAFF. DNA of the CDR3: TGCGCCAGCATGAGGGGGGCCACTGAAGCTTTCTTT.

J is TRBJ1-2 and V is TRBV6-1; D may be TRBD1 (6 bases). Germline lookup yields CDR1 MNHNS and CDR2 SASEGT. The CDR3 has 15 residues. V lost 6 bases and J lost 4, with 18 bases in between. This chain's CDR3 is CASRGGAPPTYGYTF. DNA for the CDR3: TGTGCCAGCAGGGGGGGGGCCCCGCCGACCTATGGCTACACCTTC.